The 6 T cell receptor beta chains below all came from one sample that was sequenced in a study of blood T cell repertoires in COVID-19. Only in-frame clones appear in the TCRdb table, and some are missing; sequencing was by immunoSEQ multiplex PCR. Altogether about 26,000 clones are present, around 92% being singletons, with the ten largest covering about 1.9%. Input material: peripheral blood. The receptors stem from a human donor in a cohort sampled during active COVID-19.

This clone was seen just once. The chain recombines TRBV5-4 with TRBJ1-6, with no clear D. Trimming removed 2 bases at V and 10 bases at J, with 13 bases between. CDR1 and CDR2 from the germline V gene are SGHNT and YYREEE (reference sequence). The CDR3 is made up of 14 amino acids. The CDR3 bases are TGTGCCAGCAGCTTCTTCCCTATTAACTCACCCCTCCACTTT. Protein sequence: CASSFFPINSPLHF.

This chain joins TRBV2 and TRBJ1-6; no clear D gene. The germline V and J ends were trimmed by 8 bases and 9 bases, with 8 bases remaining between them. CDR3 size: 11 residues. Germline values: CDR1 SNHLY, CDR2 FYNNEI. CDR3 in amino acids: CASENSSPLHF. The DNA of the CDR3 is TGTGCCAGCGAGAACAGTTCACCCCTCCACTTT.

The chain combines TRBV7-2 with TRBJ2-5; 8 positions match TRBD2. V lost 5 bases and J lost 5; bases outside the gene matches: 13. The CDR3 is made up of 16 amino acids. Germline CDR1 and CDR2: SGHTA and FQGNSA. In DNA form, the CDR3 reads TGTGCCAGCAGCCCCAGTCGGGCGGGGGGAGAGGAGACCCAGTACTTC. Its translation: CASSPSRAGGEETQYF.

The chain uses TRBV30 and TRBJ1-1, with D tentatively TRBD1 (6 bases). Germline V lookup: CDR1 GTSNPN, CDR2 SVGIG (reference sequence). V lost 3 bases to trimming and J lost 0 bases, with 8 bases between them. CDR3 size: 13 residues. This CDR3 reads CAWSRQVNTEAFF. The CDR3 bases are TGTGCCTGGAGCCGACAGGTGAACACTGAAGCTTTCTTT.

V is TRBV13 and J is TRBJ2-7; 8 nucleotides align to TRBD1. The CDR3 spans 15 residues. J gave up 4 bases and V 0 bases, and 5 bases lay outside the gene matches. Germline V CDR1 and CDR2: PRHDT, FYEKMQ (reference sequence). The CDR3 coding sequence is TGTGCCAGCAGCTTAGGCCGCAGGGGGCCTTACGAGCAGTACTTC. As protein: CASSLGRRGPYEQYF. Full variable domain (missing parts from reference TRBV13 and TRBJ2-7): AAGVIQSPRHLIKEKRETATLKCYPIPRHDTVYWYQQGPGQDPQFLISFYEKMQSDKGSIPDRFSAQQFSDYHSELNMSSLELGDSALYFCASSLGRRGPYEQYFGPGTRLTVT.

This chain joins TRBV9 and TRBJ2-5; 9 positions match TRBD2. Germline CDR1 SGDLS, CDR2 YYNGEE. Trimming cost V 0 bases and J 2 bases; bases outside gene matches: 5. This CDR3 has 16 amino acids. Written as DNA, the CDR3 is TGTGCCAGCAGCGTAGTTTTGCGGGGGGGACAAGAGACCCAGTACTTC. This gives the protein CASSVVLRGGQETQYF.